The entry that follows covers one TCR beta chain sequence. Germline CDR1 is MNHEY and CDR2 is SMNVEV (reference sequence). Trimming pared 2 bases from V and 2 bases from J, leaving 13 bases between. The CDR3 contains 16 residues. The entry originates in a study of blood T cell repertoires in COVID-19. Study-wide background: The United States, Italy and Spain were the sources of the acute and convalescent COVID-19 samples. T cells, B-cell-depleted T cells, or PBMCs supplied cDNA or gDNA.

Per the study methods: For nucleated cells, counts were estimated from reference gene primer amplification. TCRdb's copy holds only in-frame clones and misses some; the assay was immunoSEQ multiplex PCR. V, J and clone size derive from that table, while D and trimming were established from the DNA sequence. The repertoire holds 95,000 to 120,000 clones, with 55% to 75% as singletons. This rearrangement joins TRBV27 to TRBJ1-5, with D unresolved. This TCR was sampled from a woman between 35 and 50 years old with acute or convalescent COVID-19. Sequencing was performed on peripheral blood. The CDR3 nucleotides read TGTGCCAGCAGTTTAATGGGAGGAAGGGGCAATCAGCCCCAGCATTTT. Translation: CASSLMGGRGNQPQHF.